This T cell receptor beta chain was sequenced during a study of blood T cell repertoires in COVID-19. In the authors' workflow: Cell counts per sample came from amplifying reference gene primers. Clones were read by immunoSEQ multiplex PCR, and TCRdb kept only the in-frame ones, dropping some. V, J and clone size are those of that table, while D and trimming were read from the DNA. The sample has some 490,000 clones, roughly 85% seen once. The CDR3 length is 17 residues. Germline CDR1 and CDR2: SGHTA and FQGNSA. With 0 bases clipped from V and 7 bases from J, the junction kept 9 bases outside the gene matches.

Material for sequencing was peripheral blood. The genes are TRBV7-2 and TRBJ2-1, with 10 bases aligning to TRBD2. The sequence was obtained from a human donor in a cohort sampled during active COVID-19. For the CDR3, the DNA is TGTGCCAGCAGCTTAGCCTCTCTAGCGGGAGTTCTGAATGAGCAGTTCTTC. Protein: CASSLASLAGVLNEQFF.